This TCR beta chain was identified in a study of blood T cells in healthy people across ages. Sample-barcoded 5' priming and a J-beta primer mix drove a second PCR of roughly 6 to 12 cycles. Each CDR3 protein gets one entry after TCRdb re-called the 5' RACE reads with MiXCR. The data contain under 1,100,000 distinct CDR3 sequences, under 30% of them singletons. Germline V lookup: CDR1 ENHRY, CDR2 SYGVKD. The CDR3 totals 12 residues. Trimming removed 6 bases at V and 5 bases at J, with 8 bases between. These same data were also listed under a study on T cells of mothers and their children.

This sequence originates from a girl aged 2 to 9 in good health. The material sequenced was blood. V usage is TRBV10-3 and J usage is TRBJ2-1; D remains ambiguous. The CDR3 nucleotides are TGTGCCATCAGCTTGGCCAACAATGAGCAGTTCTTC. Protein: CAISLANNEQFF.